The clone carrying this T cell receptor beta chain was observed a single time. As yet, its antigen is unknown. The table came from immunoSEQ multiplex PCR; TCRdb's copy has only in-frame clones and leaves some out. The sample contains about 100,000 clones, 87% of which appear only once. Germline CDR1 reads SGHRS; CDR2 reads YFSETQ. The V end was cut by 4 bases, the J end by 4 bases, with 20 bases between. CDR3 length: 16 amino acids. This sample was taken from a study of T cell responses to AZD1222 COVID-19 vaccine. Study-wide results and limits: Close to half of all spike-specific TCRs reportedly target regions of the variants that are unmutated. Samples come after the peak T cell response, not at day 14.

V and J are TRBV5-1 and TRBJ1-1; D perhaps matches TRBD1 (6 bases). The sample in question was peripheral blood, obtained on day 0 of MenACWY control vaccination. This receptor was obtained from an adult in good health. CDR3 sequence reads: CASSRTGRRAVTEAFF. Written as DNA, the CDR3 is TGCGCCAGCAGCCGAACAGGGCGGAGGGCGGTCACTGAAGCTTTCTTT.